This T cell receptor (beta chain) was profiled in a study of regulatory T cells in long-lasting Graves disease. Study findings and constraints: Possibly, too few samples lowered accuracy. Persistent Graves' disease cases displayed lower TCR diversity than newly diagnosed ones. Patients with persistent disease showed a bias toward TRBV28, TRBJ1-2 and TRBJ2-5.

Stated time point: persistent/refractory GD, antithyroid drugs over 5 years with positive TRAb. Researchers made the TCR library from RNA that was extracted from PBMCs. V lost 1 base to trimming and J lost 5 bases, with 18 bases between them. There are 18 residues in the CDR3. Arm-PCR of CDR3 regions and iRepertoire HTBI primers were the basis on which TCR beta libraries were built. Original data processing: About 62 TRBV and 13 to 15 TRBJ segments were identified across samples. From the multiplex PCR reads, TCRdb called clonotypes with MiXCR, one entry per CDR3 protein. The V and J calls shown here were made by TCRdb, not taken from the authors' results. The sample lists 390,000 or so distinct CDR3 sequences, roughly 25% occurring once. This clonotype was found a few times. No antigen is known for it.

The chain is built from TRBV12-3 or TRBV12-4 and TRBJ1-6; D unresolved. The TCR originated in a woman in her thirties or forties with Graves disease. Sequenced here: peripheral blood mononuclear cells (PBMCs), sampled when the disease was refractory, from a patient treated with antithyroid drugs. The CDR3 here is CASSLVLLSITNNSPLHF. The CDR3 coding sequence is TGTGCCAGCAGTTTAGTTCTACTCTCTATCACTAATAATTCACCCCTCCACTTT.